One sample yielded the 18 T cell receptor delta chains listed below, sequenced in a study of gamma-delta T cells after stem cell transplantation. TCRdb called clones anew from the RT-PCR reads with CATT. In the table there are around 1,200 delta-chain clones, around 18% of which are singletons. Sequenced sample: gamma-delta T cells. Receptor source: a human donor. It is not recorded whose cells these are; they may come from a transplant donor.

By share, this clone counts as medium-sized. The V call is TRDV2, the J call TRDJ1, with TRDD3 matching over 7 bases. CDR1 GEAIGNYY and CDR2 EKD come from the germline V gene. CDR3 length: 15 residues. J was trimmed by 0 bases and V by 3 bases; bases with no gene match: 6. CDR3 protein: CACDPLGANTDKLIF. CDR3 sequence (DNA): TGTGCCTGTGACCCTCTGGGGGCCAACACCGATAAACTCATCTTT.

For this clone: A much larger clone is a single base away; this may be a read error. The CDR3 here is CALGELDKPLLQGRPSLTYADKLIF. For the CDR3, the DNA is TGTGCTCTTGGGGAACTAGATAAGCCCCTACTTCAGGGCCGTCCCTCGCTCACATACGCCGATAAACTCATCTTT. This sequence joins TRDV1 and TRDJ1, with D perhaps matching TRDD2 or TRDD3 (5 bases each). The germline V and J ends were trimmed by 0 bases and 3 bases, with 41 bases remaining between them. The CDR3 totals 25 residues. Germline V gives CDR1 TSWWSYY, CDR2 QGS.

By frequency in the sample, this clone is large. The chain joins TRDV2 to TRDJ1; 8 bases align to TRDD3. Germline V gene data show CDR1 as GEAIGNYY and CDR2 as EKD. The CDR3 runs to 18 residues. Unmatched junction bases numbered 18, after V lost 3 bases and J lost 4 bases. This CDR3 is CACDSVGGDTPGDDKLIF. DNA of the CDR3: TGTGCCTGTGACTCCGTTGGAGGGGATACACCGGGCGACGATAAACTCATCTTT.

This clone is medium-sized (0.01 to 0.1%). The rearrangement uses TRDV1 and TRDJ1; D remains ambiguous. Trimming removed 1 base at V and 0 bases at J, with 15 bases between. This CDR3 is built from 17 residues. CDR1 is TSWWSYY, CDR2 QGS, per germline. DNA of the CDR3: TGTGCTCTTGGGGAACGAGGTACTCACCCCCACACCGATAAACTCATCTTT. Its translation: CALGERGTHPHTDKLIF.

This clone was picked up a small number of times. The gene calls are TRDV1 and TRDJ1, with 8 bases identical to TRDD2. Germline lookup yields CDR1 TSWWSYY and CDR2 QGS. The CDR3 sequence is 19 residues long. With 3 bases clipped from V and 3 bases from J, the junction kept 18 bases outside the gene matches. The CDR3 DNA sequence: TGTGCTCTTGGGGAGTTCCTTCCTAACGTCTCACTGGGTCCCGATAAACTCATCTTT. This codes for CALGEFLPNVSLGPDKLIF.

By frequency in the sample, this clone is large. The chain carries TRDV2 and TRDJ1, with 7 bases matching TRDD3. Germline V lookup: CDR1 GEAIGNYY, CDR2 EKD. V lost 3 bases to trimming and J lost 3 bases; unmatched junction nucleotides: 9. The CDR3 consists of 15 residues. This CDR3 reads CACDVLGGPPDKLIF. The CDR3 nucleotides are TGTGCCTGTGACGTGCTGGGGGGCCCACCCGATAAACTCATCTTT.

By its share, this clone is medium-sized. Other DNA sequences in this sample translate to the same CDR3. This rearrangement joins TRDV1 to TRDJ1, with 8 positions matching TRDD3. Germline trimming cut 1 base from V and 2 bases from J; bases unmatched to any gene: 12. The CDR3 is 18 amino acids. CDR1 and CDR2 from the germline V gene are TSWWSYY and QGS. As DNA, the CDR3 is TGTGCTCTTGGGGAACGAGATCCTACAATGGGGGATACCGATAAACTCATCTTT. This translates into CALGERDPTMGDTDKLIF.

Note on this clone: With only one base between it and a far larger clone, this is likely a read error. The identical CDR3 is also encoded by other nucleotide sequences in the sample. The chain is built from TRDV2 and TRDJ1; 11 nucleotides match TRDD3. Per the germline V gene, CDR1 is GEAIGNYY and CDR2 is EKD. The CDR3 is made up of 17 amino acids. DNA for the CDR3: TGTGCCTGTGACACCGTGCAGCCTGGGGGATACTCCGATAAGCTCATCTTT. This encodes CACDTVQPGGYSDKLIF.

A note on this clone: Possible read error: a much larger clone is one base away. The CDR3: CACDPVLGDTLSWGTRQMFF. The CDR3 nucleotides are TGTGCCTGTGACCCTGTACTGGGGGATACGCTCTCCTGGGGCACCCGACAGATGTTTTTC. The V gene is TRDV2, the J gene TRDJ3; 13 bases are a match to TRDD3. This CDR3 is 20 amino acids long. Germline V gene lookup returns CDR1 GEAIGNYY and CDR2 EKD.

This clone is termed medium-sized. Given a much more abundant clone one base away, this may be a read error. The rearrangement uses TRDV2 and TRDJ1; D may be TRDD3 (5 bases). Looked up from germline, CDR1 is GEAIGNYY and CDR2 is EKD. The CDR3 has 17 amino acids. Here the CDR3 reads CACDRLGDPTNSDKLTF. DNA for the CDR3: TGTGCCTGTGACAGGCTTGGGGACCCAACTAATTCCGATAAACTCACCTTT.

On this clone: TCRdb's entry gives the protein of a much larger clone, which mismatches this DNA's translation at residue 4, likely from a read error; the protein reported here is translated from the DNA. The CDR3 nucleotides are TGTGCCTGTGGCACCGTTGGGGAACCCTTGACAGCACAACTCTTCTTT. Protein product: CACGTVGEPLTAQLFF. The V and J genes are TRDV2 and TRDJ2; perhaps TRDD3 as D (5 bases). The germline V gene encodes CDR1 GEAIGNYY and CDR2 EKD. CDR3 size: 16 residues.

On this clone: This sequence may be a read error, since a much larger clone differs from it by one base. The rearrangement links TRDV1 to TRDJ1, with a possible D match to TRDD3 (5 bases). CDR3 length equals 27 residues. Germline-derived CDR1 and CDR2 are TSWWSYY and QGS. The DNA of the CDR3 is TGTGCTCTTGGACCCCAACTACGGGCCTTGCTTAATGCTTTTTATCCCGGGATGAAAATTCACACCGATAAACTCACCTTT. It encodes CALGPQLRALLNAFYPGMKIHTDKLTF.

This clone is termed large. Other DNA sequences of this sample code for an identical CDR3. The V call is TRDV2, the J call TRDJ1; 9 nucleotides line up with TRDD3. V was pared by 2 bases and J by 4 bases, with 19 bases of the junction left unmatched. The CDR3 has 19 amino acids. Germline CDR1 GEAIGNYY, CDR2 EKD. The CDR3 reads CACDRLPSTSGGYHDKLIF. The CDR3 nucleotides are TGTGCCTGTGACAGGCTTCCGAGCACCAGCGGGGGATACCACGATAAACTCATCTTT.

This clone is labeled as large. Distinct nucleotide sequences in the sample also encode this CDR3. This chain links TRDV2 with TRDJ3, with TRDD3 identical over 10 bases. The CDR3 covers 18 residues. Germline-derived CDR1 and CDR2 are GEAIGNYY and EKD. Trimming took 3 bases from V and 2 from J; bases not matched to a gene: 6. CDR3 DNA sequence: TGTGCCTGTGACGACACTGGGGGATCCGCCTGGGACACCCGACAGATGTTTTTC. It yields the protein CACDDTGGSAWDTRQMFF.

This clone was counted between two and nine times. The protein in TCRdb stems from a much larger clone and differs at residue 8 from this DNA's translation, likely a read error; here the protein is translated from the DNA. This CDR3 is CACDPLGNTEDTDKLIF. CDR3 DNA: TGTGCCTGTGACCCACTGGGGAATACGGAGGACACCGATAAACTCATCTTT. The chain carries TRDV2 and TRDJ1; 7 bases align to TRDD3. Germline CDR1 and CDR2: GEAIGNYY and EKD. V was pared by 3 bases and J by 0 bases, with 12 bases of the junction left unmatched. The CDR3 loop spans 17 amino acids.

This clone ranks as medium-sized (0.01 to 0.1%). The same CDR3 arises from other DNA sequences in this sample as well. Here the CDR3 reads CALGDLPGGLLGTGGYSNTDKLIF. For the CDR3, the DNA is TGTGCTCTTGGGGACCTCCCGGGGGGCCTTCTAGGCACTGGGGGATACTCGAACACCGATAAACTCATCTTT. The J gene is TRDJ1, the V gene TRDV1; TRDD3 matches at 12 bases. Looked up from germline, CDR1 is TSWWSYY and CDR2 is QGS. V lost 3 bases to trimming and J lost 0 bases; unmatched junction nucleotides: 26. This CDR3 is built from 24 residues.

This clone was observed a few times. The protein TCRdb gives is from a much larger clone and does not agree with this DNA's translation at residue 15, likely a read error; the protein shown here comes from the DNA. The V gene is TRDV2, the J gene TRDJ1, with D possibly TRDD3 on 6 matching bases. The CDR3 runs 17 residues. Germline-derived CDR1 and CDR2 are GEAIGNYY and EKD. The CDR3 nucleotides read TGTGCCTGTGACACCCTGGGGATGGGGCAACTCACCGATAAACACATCTTT. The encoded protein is CACDTLGMGQLTDKHIF.

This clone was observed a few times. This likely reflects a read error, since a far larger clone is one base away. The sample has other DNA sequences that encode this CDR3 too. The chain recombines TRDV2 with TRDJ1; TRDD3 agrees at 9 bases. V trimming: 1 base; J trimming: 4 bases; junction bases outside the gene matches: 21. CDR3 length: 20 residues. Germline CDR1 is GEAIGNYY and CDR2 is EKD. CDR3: CACDTLGDTPGSLKIDKLIF. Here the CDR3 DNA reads TGTGCCTGTGACACTTTAGGGGATACGCCGGGCTCGTTGAAGATCGATAAACTCATCTTT.